The present T cell receptor beta chain was sequenced within a study of blood T cell repertoires in COVID-19. The overall study: Material from acute and convalescent COVID-19 was sourced from the United States, Italy and Spain.

Original methodology: Amplification of reference gene primers provided the estimated nucleated cell counts. Some clones are missing from TCRdb's copy, which holds only in-frame ones; the method was immunoSEQ multiplex PCR. For V, J and clone size, that table is used; D and trimming come from the DNA. The table has roughly 250,000 clones, 80% to 95% seen once. CDR1 and CDR2 from the germline V gene are SGHRS and YFSETQ. This CDR3 spans 14 amino acids. V lost 3 bases and J lost 4; bases outside the gene matches: 4. The sample holds a few counts of this clone. This TCR was sampled from a young adult with COVID-19, enrolled during active disease. The specimen sequenced was peripheral blood. This chain uses TRBV5-1 with TRBJ1-1; 9 nucleotides align to TRBD1. DNA for the CDR3: TGCGCCAGCAGCTCTGGGACAGGGTCCACTGAAGCTTTCTTT. Translating it yields CASSSGTGSTEAFF. The whole variable domain, filled in from reference TRBV5-1 and TRBJ1-1, reads KAGVTQTPRYLIKTRGQQVTLSCSPISGHRSVSWYQQTPGQGLQFLFEYFSETQRNKGNFPGRFSGRQFSNSRSEMNVSTLELGDSALYLCASSSGTGSTEAFFGQGTRLTVV.